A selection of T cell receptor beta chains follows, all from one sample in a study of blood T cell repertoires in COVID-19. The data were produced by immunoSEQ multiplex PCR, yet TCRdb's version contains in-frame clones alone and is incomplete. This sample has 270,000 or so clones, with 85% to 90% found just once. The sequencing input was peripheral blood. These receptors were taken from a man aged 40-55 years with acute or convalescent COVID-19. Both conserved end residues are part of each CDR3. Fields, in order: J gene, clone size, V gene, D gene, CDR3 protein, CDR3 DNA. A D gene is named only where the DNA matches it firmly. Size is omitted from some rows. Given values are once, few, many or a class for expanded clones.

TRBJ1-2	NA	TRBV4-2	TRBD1	CASSQELRTGGQGYGYTF	TGTGCCAGCAGCCAAGAATTGAGGACAGGGGGACAAGGCTATGGCTACACCTTC
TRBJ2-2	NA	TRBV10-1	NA	CASSESKAGNTGELFF	TGCGCCAGCAGTGAGTCAAAGGCGGGAAACACCGGGGAGCTGTTTTTT
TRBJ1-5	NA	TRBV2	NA	CASSPRGGVGQPQHF	TGTGCCAGCAGTCCCCGCGGGGGGGTCGGCCAGCCCCAGCATTTT
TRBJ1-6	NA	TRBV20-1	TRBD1	CSASLGQFDSPLHF	TGCAGTGCTAGTCTGGGACAGTTTGATTCACCCCTCCACTTT
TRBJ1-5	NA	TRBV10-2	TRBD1	CASSGTGPEAQHF	TGCGCCAGCAGTGGGACAGGACCTGAGGCCCAGCATTTT
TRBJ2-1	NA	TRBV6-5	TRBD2	CASSFGGAYEQFF	TGTGCCAGCTCTTTCGGGGGGGCATATGAGCAGTTCTTC
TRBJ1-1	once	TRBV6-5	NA	CASRPPGRMNTEAFF	TGTGCCAGCAGACCCCCGGGGAGGATGAACACTGAAGCTTTCTTT
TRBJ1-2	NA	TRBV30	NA	CAWSVGANYGYTF	TGTGCCTGGAGCGTGGGAGCTAACTATGGCTACACCTTC
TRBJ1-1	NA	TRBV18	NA	CASSGGVNTEAFF	TGTGCCAGCTCCGGGGGGGTAAACACTGAAGCTTTCTTT
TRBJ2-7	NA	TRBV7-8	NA	CASSPIGGTTYEQYF	TGTGCCAGCAGCCCGATCGGGGGGACAACCTACGAGCAGTACTTC
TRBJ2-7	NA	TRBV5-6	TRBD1	CASSPGTAYEQYF	TGTGCCAGCAGCCCCGGGACAGCCTACGAGCAGTACTTC
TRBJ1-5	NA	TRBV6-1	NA	CASSDGGLGNQPQHF	TGTGCCAGCAGTGACGGAGGGCTAGGCAATCAGCCCCAGCATTTT
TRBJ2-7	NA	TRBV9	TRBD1	CASSRDRVGEQYF	TGTGCCAGTTCTAGGGACAGGGTCGGGGAGCAGTACTTC
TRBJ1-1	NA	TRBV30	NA	CAWSVGQGRTEAFF	TGTGCCTGGAGTGTTGGGCAGGGAAGAACTGAAGCTTTCTTT
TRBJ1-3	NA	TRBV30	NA	CAWSLVGNTIYF	TGTGCCTGGAGTCTAGTTGGAAACACCATATATTTT
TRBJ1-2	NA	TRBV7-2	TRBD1	CASSFGQGAYGYTF	TGTGCCAGCAGCTTCGGACAGGGGGCCTATGGCTACACCTTC
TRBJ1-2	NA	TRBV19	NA	CASSIQGNGYTF	TGTGCCAGTAGTATTCAGGGAAATGGCTACACCTTC
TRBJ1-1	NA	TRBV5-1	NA	CASSFQGLTEAFF	TGCGCCAGCAGCTTTCAGGGACTCACTGAAGCTTTCTTT
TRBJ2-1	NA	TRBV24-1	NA	CATSDSAYNEQFF	TGTGCCACCAGTGATTCAGCCTACAATGAGCAGTTCTTC
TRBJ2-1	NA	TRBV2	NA	CASSGAEYNEQFF	TGTGCCAGCAGTGGGGCCGAATACAATGAGCAGTTCTTC
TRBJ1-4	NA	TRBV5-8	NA	CASSLSGRAEEKLFF	TGTGCCAGCAGCTTGTCAGGAAGAGCCGAGGAAAAACTGTTTTTT
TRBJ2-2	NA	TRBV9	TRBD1	CASGRTGGSGELFF	TGTGCCAGCGGGAGGACAGGGGGTAGCGGGGAGCTGTTTTTT
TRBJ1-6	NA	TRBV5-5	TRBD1	CASSLWPGGTISPLHF	TGTGCCAGCAGCTTGTGGCCAGGGGGAACCATTTCACCCCTCCACTTT
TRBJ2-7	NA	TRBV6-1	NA	CASSERVEGIYEQYF	TGTGCCAGCAGTGAAAGGGTGGAGGGGATCTACGAGCAGTACTTC
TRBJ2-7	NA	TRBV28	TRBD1	CASSTRQGSSYEQYF	TGTGCCAGCAGTACCAGACAGGGATCCTCCTACGAGCAGTACTTC
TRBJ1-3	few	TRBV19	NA	CASSMDSLPAGNTIYF	TGTGCCAGTAGTATGGACAGCCTCCCGGCGGGAAACACCATATATTTT
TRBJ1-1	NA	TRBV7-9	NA	CASSLVPARAETFF	TGTGCCAGCAGCTTAGTACCGGCCAGGGCGGAAACTTTCTTT
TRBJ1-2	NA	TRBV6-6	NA	CAGSPVGGHGYTF	TGTGCCGGCTCGCCCGTTGGAGGGCATGGCTACACCTTC
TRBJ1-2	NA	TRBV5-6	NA	CASSPTPGPNYGYTF	TGTGCCAGCAGCCCCACTCCGGGTCCTAACTATGGCTACACCTTC
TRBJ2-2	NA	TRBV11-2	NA	CASSPQATGELFF	TGTGCCAGCAGCCCACAGGCCACCGGGGAGCTGTTTTTT
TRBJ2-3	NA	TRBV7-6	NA	CASSSSTRSTDTQYF	TGTGCCAGCAGCTCATCAACCAGGAGCACAGATACGCAGTATTTT
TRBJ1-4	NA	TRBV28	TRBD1	CASRRQGLNEKLFF	TGTGCCAGCCGTCGACAGGGGTTGAATGAAAAACTGTTTTTT
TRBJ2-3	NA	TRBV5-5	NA	CASSLSGYTQYF	TGTGCCAGCAGCCTTTCAGGATATACGCAGTATTTT
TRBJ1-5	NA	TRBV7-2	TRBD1	CASSYGTGVGQPQHF	TGTGCCAGCAGCTACGGGACAGGGGTAGGTCAGCCCCAGCATTTT
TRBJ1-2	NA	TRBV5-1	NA	CASSLDSFPFAGYTF	TGCGCCAGCAGCTTGGACAGCTTCCCCTTCGCGGGCTACACCTTC
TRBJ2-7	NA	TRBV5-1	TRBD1	CASSLAGGPYEQYF	TGCGCCAGCAGCTTGGCAGGGGGACCCTACGAGCAGTACTTC
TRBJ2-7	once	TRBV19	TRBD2	CASRTSGGSYEQYF	TGTGCCAGTCGGACTAGCGGGGGCTCCTACGAGCAGTACTTC
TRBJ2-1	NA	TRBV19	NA	CASSIATVYNEQFF	TGTGCCAGTAGTATAGCGACAGTTTACAATGAGCAGTTCTTC
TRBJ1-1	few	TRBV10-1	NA	CASSDPRSAGTEAFF	TGCGCCAGCAGTGACCCACGCTCCGCGGGAACTGAAGCTTTCTTT
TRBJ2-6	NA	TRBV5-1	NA	CASSLGFGISGANVLTF	TGCGCCAGCAGCTTGGGGTTCGGGATCTCTGGGGCCAACGTCCTGACTTTC